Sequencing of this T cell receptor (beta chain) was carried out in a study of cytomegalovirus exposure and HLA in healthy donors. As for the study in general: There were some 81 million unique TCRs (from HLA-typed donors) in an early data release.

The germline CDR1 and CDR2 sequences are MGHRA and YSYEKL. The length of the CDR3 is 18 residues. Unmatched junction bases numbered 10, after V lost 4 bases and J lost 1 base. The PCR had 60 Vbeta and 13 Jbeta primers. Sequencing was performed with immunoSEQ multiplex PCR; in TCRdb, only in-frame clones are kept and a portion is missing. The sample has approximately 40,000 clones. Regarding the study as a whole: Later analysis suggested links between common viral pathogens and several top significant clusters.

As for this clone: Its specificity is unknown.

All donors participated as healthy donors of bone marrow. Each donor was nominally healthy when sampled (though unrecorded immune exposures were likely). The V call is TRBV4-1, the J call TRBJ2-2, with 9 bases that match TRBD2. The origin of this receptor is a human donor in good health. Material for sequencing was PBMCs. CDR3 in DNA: TGCGCCAGCAGCCCCCGTGGAGGAGCGGGGGGGAACACCGGGGAGCTGTTTTTT. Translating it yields CASSPRGGAGGNTGELFF.